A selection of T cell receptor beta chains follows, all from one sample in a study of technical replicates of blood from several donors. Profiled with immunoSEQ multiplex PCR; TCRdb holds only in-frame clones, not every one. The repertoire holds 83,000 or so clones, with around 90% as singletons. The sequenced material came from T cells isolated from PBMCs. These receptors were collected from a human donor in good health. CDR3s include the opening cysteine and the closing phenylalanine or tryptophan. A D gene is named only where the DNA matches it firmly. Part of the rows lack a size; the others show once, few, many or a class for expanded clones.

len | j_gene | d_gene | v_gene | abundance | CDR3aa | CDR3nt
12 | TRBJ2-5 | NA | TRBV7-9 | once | CASSLSTLAMNF | TGTGCCAGCAGCTTGTCAACTCTAGCTATGAACTTC
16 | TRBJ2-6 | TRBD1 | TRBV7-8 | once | CASSLDRVSGANVLTF | TGTGCCAGCAGCCTCGACAGGGTATCTGGGGCCAACGTCCTGACTTTC
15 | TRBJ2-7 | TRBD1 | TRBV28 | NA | CASSSDGQGAYEQYF | TGTGCCAGCAGTTCCGACGGACAGGGGGCCTACGAGCAGTACTTC
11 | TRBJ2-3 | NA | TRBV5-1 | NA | CASSFQDTQYF | TGCGCCAGCAGCTTCCAGGATACGCAGTATTTT
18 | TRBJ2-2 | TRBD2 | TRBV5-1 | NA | CASSLRGSGGTNTGELFF | TGCGCCAGCAGCTTGCGCGGTAGCGGGGGGACTAACACCGGGGAGCTGTTTTTT
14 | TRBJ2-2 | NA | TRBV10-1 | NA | CASSEQGYTGELFF | TGCGCCAGCAGTGAACAGGGTTACACCGGGGAGCTGTTTTTT
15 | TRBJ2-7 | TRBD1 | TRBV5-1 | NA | CASSLEGQSSYEQYF | TGCGCCAGCAGCTTGGAGGGACAGAGTTCCTACGAGCAGTACTTC
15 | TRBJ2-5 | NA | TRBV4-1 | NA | CASSQPSGGEETQYF | TGCGCCAGCAGCCAACCGTCCGGGGGTGAAGAGACCCAGTACTTC
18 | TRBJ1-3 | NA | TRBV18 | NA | CASSPYLVQGHSGNTIYF | TGTGCCAGCTCCCCCTACCTCGTACAGGGTCACTCTGGAAACACCATATATTTT
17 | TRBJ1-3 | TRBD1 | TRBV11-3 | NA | CASSHGTGMSSGNTIYF | TGTGCCAGCAGCCACGGGACAGGGATGAGCTCTGGAAACACCATATATTTT
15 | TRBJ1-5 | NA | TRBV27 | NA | CASSSGRLNKEPQHF | TGTGCCAGCAGCTCGGGTCGGCTAAACAAGGAGCCCCAGCATTTT
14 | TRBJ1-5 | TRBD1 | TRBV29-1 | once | CSAIPQGAGQPQHF | TGCAGCGCGATACCACAGGGGGCTGGCCAGCCCCAGCATTTT
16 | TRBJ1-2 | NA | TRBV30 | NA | CAWSVRLTTSNYGYTF | TGTGCCTGGAGTGTACGTCTTACCACATCTAACTATGGCTACACCTTC
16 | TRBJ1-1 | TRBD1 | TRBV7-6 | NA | CASSLGRGTVSTEAFF | TGTGCCAGCAGCTTAGGAAGGGGGACAGTCTCCACTGAAGCTTTCTTT
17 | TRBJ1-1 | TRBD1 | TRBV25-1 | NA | CASSEYRQGVGRPEAFF | TGTGCCAGCAGTGAATATCGGCAGGGGGTCGGTCGGCCTGAAGCTTTCTTT
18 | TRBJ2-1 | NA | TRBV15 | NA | CATSRDRGAAGPRNEQFF | TGTGCCACCAGCAGAGATCGAGGAGCCGCGGGGCCCAGGAATGAGCAGTTCTTC
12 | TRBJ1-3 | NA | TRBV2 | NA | CALRDSGNTIYF | TGTGCACTGCGAGACTCTGGAAACACCATATATTTT
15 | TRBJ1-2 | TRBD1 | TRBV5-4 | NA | CASSLGLGQGGGYTF | TGTGCCAGCAGCTTAGGCCTGGGACAGGGCGGTGGCTACACCTTC
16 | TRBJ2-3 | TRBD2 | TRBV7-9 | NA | CASSPTGTSGTDTQYF | TGTGCCAGCAGCCCAACCGGGACTAGTGGTACAGATACGCAGTATTTT
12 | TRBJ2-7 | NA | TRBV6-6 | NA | CSSATGTYEQYF | TGTTCATCGGCCACGGGTACCTACGAGCAGTACTTC
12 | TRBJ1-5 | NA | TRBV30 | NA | CAWRTDGQPQHF | TGTGCCTGGAGGACAGATGGTCAGCCCCAGCATTTT
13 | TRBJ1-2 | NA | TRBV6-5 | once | CASSSSTNYGYTF | TGTGCCAGCAGTTCCAGTACCAACTATGGCTACACCTTC
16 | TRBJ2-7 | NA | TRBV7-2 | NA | CASSQGALAVSYEQYF | TGTGCCAGCAGCCAAGGGGCGTTGGCAGTCTCCTACGAGCAGTACTTC
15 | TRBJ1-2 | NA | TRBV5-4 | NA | CASTLEQTGFYGYTF | TGTGCCAGCACCCTAGAACAGACAGGTTTCTATGGCTACACCTTC
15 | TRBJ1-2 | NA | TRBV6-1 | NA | CASSEGVPSRSGYTF | TGTGCCAGCAGTGAAGGTGTACCCTCTAGGTCTGGCTACACCTTC
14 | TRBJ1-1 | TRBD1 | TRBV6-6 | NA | CASSYRQGNTEAFF | TGTGCCAGCAGTTACAGACAGGGGAACACTGAAGCTTTCTTT
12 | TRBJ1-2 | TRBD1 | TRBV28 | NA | CASSWDRNSYTF | TGTGCCAGCAGTTGGGACAGGAATAGCTACACCTTC
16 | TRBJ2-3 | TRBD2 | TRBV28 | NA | CASSLLAGPSTDTQYF | TGTGCCAGCAGTTTACTAGCGGGACCTAGCACAGATACGCAGTATTTT
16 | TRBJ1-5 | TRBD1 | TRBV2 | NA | CASRDAAQGQGMAQHF | TGTGCCAGCAGAGACGCGGCGCAAGGACAGGGCATGGCCCAGCATTTT
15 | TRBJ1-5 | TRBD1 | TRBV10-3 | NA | CAISERDSYNQPQHF | TGTGCCATCAGTGAGCGGGACAGCTATAATCAGCCCCAGCATTTT
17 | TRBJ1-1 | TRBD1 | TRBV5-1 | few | CASSPGQGPRYLAEAFF | TGCGCCAGCAGCCCCGGACAGGGGCCGAGGTATTTAGCTGAAGCTTTCTTT
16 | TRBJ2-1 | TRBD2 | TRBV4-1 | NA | CASSQVSGGFYNEQFF | TGCGCCAGCAGCCAAGTATCCGGGGGGTTCTACAATGAGCAGTTCTTC
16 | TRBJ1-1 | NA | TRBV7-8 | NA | CASSHNTGQSNTEAFF | TGTGCCAGCAGCCATAACACTGGACAGTCGAACACTGAAGCTTTCTTT
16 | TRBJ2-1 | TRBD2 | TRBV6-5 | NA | CASSYVLAGARNEQFF | TGTGCCAGCAGTTATGTTCTAGCGGGAGCCCGTAATGAGCAGTTCTTC
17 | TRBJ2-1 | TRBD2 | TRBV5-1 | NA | CASSLAPSGNSYNEQFF | TGCGCCAGCAGCTTGGCCCCTAGCGGGAACTCCTACAATGAGCAGTTCTTC
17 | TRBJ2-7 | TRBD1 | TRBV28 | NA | CASSSGQGLVTPTEQYF | TGTGCCAGCAGTTCGGGACAGGGGTTAGTTACGCCTACCGAGCAGTACTTC
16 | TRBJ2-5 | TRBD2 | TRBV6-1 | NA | CASSATTSGSEETQYF | TGTGCCAGCAGTGCAACCACTAGCGGGAGTGAAGAGACCCAGTACTTC
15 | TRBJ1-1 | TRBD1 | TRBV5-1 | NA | CASSGLQGGGTEAFF | TGCGCCAGCAGCGGACTTCAGGGGGGCGGCACTGAAGCTTTCTTT
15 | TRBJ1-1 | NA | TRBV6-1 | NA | CASSGPGLFNTEAFF | TGTGCCAGCAGTGGCCCAGGACTGTTTAACACTGAAGCTTTCTTT
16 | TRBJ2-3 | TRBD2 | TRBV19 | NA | CASSITAGDWGDTQYF | TGTGCCAGTAGTATCACAGCGGGAGATTGGGGAGATACGCAGTATTTT
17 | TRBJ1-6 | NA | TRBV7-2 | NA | CASSLVAGGTYNSPLHF | TGTGCCAGCAGCTTAGTTGCTGGCGGGACCTATAATTCACCCCTCCACTTT
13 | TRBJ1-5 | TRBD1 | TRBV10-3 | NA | CAIMQGAWQPQHF | TGTGCCATCATGCAGGGGGCTTGGCAGCCCCAGCATTTT
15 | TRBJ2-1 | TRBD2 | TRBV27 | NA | CASSFGTSGNNEQFF | TGTGCCAGCAGTTTCGGGACTAGCGGTAACAATGAGCAGTTCTTC